A single sample is the source of the 26 T cell receptor beta chains below, sequenced in a study of early T cells in non-severe SARS-CoV-2 infection. TCRdb reanalysed the 5' RACE reads using MiXCR and keeps one entry per CDR3 protein. The data show tens of thousands of distinct CDR3 sequences, 9% to 9.5% seen once. Sequenced input: whole blood. The receptor set was obtained from an adult who was a healthcare worker with PCR-confirmed SARS-CoV-2 infection or an uninfected control (not recorded which).

This clonotype was picked up a small number of times. The gene calls are TRBV7-8 and TRBJ2-3, with 12 bases identical to TRBD2. V shed 5 bases and J 3 bases; nucleotides not matched to a gene: 3. This CDR3 is built from 15 residues. Per the germline V gene, CDR1 is SGHVS and CDR2 is FQNEAQ. CDR3 amino acids: CASSRLAGATDTQYF. The CDR3 DNA reads as TGTGCCAGCAGCCGACTAGCGGGAGCGACAGATACGCAGTATTTT.

This rearrangement joins TRBV7-3 to TRBJ2-6; D remains ambiguous. Between the trimmed V and J ends, which lost 3 bases and 1 base, there was a span of 7 bases. CDR3 length equals 15 residues. Germline CDR1 SGHTA, CDR2 FQGTGA. Here the CDR3 reads CASSFRFSGANVLTF. The CDR3 nucleotides read TGTGCCAGCAGCTTCCGTTTTTCTGGGGCCAACGTCCTGACTTTC.

The sample holds many counts of this clonotype. The chain has TRBV12-3 or TRBV12-4 and TRBJ2-5; tentatively, D is TRBD1 (6 bases). This CDR3 is 14 amino acids long. Trimming removed 6 bases at V and 0 bases at J, with 11 bases between. CDR3 protein: CASRLDRHQETQYF. CDR3 nucleotide sequence: TGTGCCAGCAGACTAGACAGGCACCAAGAGACCCAGTACTTC.

This clonotype was recorded at least ten times. V and J are TRBV20-1 and TRBJ2-7; TRBD1 agrees at 7 bases. The CDR3 loop spans 16 amino acids. CDR1 is DFQATT, CDR2 SNEGSKA, per germline (reference sequence). The V segment lost 0 bases and the J segment 4 bases; nucleotides outside the gene matches: 12. The CDR3 here is CSARDRKGGSQYEQYF. The CDR3 region has the DNA TGCAGTGCTAGAGATCGCAAAGGGGGCTCCCAGTACGAGCAGTACTTC.

This clonotype was counted only a few times. This chain connects TRBV20-1 to TRBJ2-7, with 9 bases fitting TRBD2. CDR1 and CDR2 from the germline V gene are DFQATT and SNEGSKA (reference sequence). CDR3 length: 14 residues. V lost 4 bases and J lost 2; bases outside the gene matches: 6. The CDR3 spells CSAKDSSGTYEQYF. The CDR3 DNA sequence: TGCAGTGCTAAGGATTCTAGCGGGACCTACGAGCAGTACTTC.

At least ten counts were recorded for this clonotype. V is TRBV5-1 and J is TRBJ1-2, with D hard to call. Germline CDR1 is SGHRS and CDR2 is YFSETQ. This CDR3 comprises 13 residues. Trimming shortened V by 0 bases and J by 7 bases, and 10 bases separated the two germline ends. CDR3 sequence: CASSLDRGSGYTF. The CDR3 region has the DNA TGCGCCAGCAGCTTGGATCGGGGTAGTGGCTACACCTTC.

This clonotype was detected ten times or more. J is TRBJ2-1 and V is TRBV7-2; 7 bases fit TRBD1. CDR1 is SGHTA and CDR2 is FQGNSA in the germline V gene. The CDR3 has 14 amino acids. Trimming cost V 2 bases and J 7 bases; bases outside gene matches: 5. This CDR3 is CASSLRGLRNEQFF. CDR3 nucleotide sequence: TGTGCCAGCAGCTTAAGGGGGCTACGGAATGAGCAGTTCTTC.

This clonotype was observed many times. The chain recombines TRBV5-1 with TRBJ2-2; no firm D call. The CDR3 length is 13 residues. Trimming shortened V by 3 bases and J by 3 bases, and 6 bases separated the two germline ends. Germline V gene data show CDR1 as SGHRS and CDR2 as YFSETQ. The CDR3 nucleotides are TGCGCCAGCAGCTGGGCGGACACCGGGGAGCTGTTTTTT. This translates into CASSWADTGELFF.

This clonotype has ten or more counts. The chain joins TRBV15 to TRBJ2-7, with D possibly matching TRBD1 (5 bases). The CDR3 spans 13 residues. Germline V gene data show CDR1 as LNHNV and CDR2 as YYDKDF (reference sequence). V lost 5 bases to trimming and J lost 2 bases, with 10 bases between them. For the CDR3, the DNA is TGTGCCACCAGCGCCATCAGGGCCTACGAGCAGTACTTC. It yields the protein CATSAIRAYEQYF.

CDR3 in amino acids: CASSLRTSARPGELFF. CDR3 sequence (DNA): TGTGCCAGCAGCCTTAGGACTAGCGCCCGGCCCGGGGAGCTGTTTTTT. V is TRBV7-3 and J is TRBJ2-2, with TRBD2 identical over 9 bases. V trimming: 5 bases; J trimming: 6 bases; junction bases outside the gene matches: 10. Germline V lookup: CDR1 SGHTA, CDR2 FQGTGA. This CDR3 has 16 residues.

This clonotype was seen many times. This chain links TRBV3-1 with TRBJ2-7; D unclear. The germline gives CDR1 LGHDT, CDR2 YNNKEL (reference sequence). The germline V and J ends were trimmed by 0 bases and 3 bases, with 9 bases remaining between them. CDR3 size: 14 residues. CDR3 protein: CASSQDKGFYEQYF. The CDR3 DNA sequence: TGTGCCAGCAGCCAAGATAAAGGGTTCTACGAGCAGTACTTC.

This clonotype was counted ten times or more. V and J are TRBV18 and TRBJ2-7; possible D gene TRBD2, 5 bases. Germline assignment: CDR1 KGHSH and CDR2 LQKENI. V was clipped by 4 bases and J by 1 base, with 11 bases between them. CDR3 length equals 14 residues. Written as DNA, the CDR3 is TGTGCCAGCTCACGAGGGCAGCCATCCTACGAGCAGTACTTC. The encoded protein is CASSRGQPSYEQYF.

This clonotype occurred many times. The rearrangement uses TRBV29-1 and TRBJ2-7, with D perhaps matching TRBD1 (5 bases). The V and J ends lost 4 bases and 0 bases respectively, with 7 bases between them. The CDR3 loop spans 12 amino acids. The germline V gene encodes CDR1 SQVTM and CDR2 ANQGSEA. This chain's CDR3 is CSVGDSSYEQYF. In DNA form, the CDR3 reads TGCAGCGTTGGAGACAGCTCCTACGAGCAGTACTTC.

About this clonotype: A much larger clone lies a single base off, so this may be a read error. J is TRBJ1-1 and V is TRBV7-3, with a possible D match to TRBD1 (5 bases). The CDR3 covers 14 residues. From germline, CDR1 is SGHTA and CDR2 FQGTGA. The CDR3 here is CASAPTAMNTETFF. The CDR3 DNA reads TGTGCCAGTGCCCCGACAGCCATGAACACTGAAACTTTCTTT.

This clonotype was recorded many times. The chain has TRBV21-1 and TRBJ2-7; TRBD2 is taken as the D call from the table, unchecked against the DNA. TRBV21-1 is a recognized pseudogene. The CDR3 is 15 residues long. The CDR3 here is CASSKVPGRVSEQYF. In DNA form, the CDR3 reads TGTGCCAGCAGCAAAGTCCCAGGGAGGGTTAGCGAGCAGTACTTC.

This clonotype was found many times. This sequence joins TRBV29-1 and TRBJ1-1; D is possibly TRBD1 (6 bases). Germline CDR1 and CDR2: SQVTM and ANQGSEA. Trimming took 4 bases from V and 2 from J, leaving 11 bases between them. The CDR3 runs to 13 residues. The DNA for the CDR3 is TGCAGCGTTGGGGACACAGGTAACACTGAAGCTTTCTTT. As protein: CSVGDTGNTEAFF.

Many counts were recorded for this clonotype. V is TRBV5-1 and J is TRBJ1-1; 10 bases line up with TRBD1. Germline V gene data show CDR1 as SGHRS and CDR2 as YFSETQ. The V gene end was trimmed by 4 bases and the J gene end by 5 bases; junction bases not matched to a gene: 11. The CDR3 totals 16 residues. The CDR3 DNA follows: TGCGCCAGCAGCGAGACAGGGGGCGCGATGGGAACTGAAGCTTTCTTT. It yields the protein CASSETGGAMGTEAFF.

For this clonotype: A read error may explain this, as a much larger clone is one base away. The gene calls are TRBV6-2 or TRBV6-3 and TRBJ2-7; D ambiguous. The CDR3 covers 11 residues. With 2 bases removed from V and 8 bases from J, the gap between germline ends came to 7 bases. In germline, CDR1 is MNHEY, CDR2 SVGEGT. CDR3: CASSYNDKQYF. DNA for the CDR3: TGTGCCAGCAGTTACAACGACAAGCAGTACTTC.

V is TRBV9 and J is TRBJ2-3; 8 nucleotides align to TRBD1. Per the germline V gene, CDR1 is SGDLS and CDR2 is YYNGEE. Trimming at V came to 3 bases and at J to 0 bases, leaving 6 bases not matched to a gene. This CDR3 is built from 16 residues. The CDR3 spells CASSGDRGLSTDTQYF. The CDR3 DNA follows: TGTGCCAGCAGCGGAGACAGGGGACTTAGCACAGATACGCAGTATTTT.

This clonotype has at least ten counts. The V gene is TRBV7-2, the J gene TRBJ1-1; D unresolved. Trimming stripped 3 bases from V and 4 bases from J, with 12 bases between. Looked up from germline, CDR1 is SGHTA and CDR2 is FQGNSA. This CDR3 has 14 amino acids. CDR3: CASSFVAVGTEAFF. CDR3 DNA sequence: TGTGCCAGCAGCTTCGTCGCGGTAGGCACTGAAGCTTTCTTT.

CDR3 protein: CASRRQGPNGDTQYF. CDR3 nucleotides: TGTGCCAGCAGACGACAGGGGCCCAATGGAGATACGCAGTATTTT. V and J are TRBV6-1 and TRBJ2-3; 8 bases map to TRBD1. The CDR3 extends over 15 amino acids. Germline V CDR1 and CDR2: MNHNS, SASEGT. V was clipped by 6 bases and J by 5 bases; unmatched bases: 10.

This clonotype was seen just once. The chain carries TRBV7-9 and TRBJ2-2; no firm D call. The germline V gene has CDR1 SEHNR and CDR2 FQNEAQ (reference sequence). The CDR3 contains 14 residues. V lost 1 base, J lost 4 bases, and 7 bases lay in between. CDR3 nucleotide sequence: TGTGCCAGCAGCTTAGATCTTCCCACCGGGGAGCTGTTTTTT. Translating it yields CASSLDLPTGELFF.

This clonotype has a count of ten or more. V usage is TRBV20-1 and J usage is TRBJ2-3; 11 bases agree with TRBD2. CDR1 is DFQATT and CDR2 is SNEGSKA in the germline V gene (reference sequence). This CDR3 has 16 residues. V lost 2 bases to trimming and J lost 1 base; unmatched junction nucleotides: 5. The CDR3 nucleotides are TGCAGTGCTAGATCCCCGGGACTAGCGGGCACAGATACGCAGTATTTT. It yields the protein CSARSPGLAGTDTQYF.

This clonotype was picked up one time. The CDR3 sequence is CSASPDGDYGYTF. In DNA form, the CDR3 reads TGCAGTGCTAGCCCGGACGGCGACTATGGCTACACCTTC. J is TRBJ1-2 and V is TRBV20-1; D not certain. Trimming took 3 bases from V and 3 from J, leaving 11 bases between them. Germline V CDR1 and CDR2: DFQATT, SNEGSKA (reference sequence). The length of the CDR3 is 13 residues.

This clonotype was picked up many times. V usage is TRBV12-5 and J usage is TRBJ2-1; D could derive from TRBD1 or TRBD2 (5 bases each). Trimming stripped 0 bases from V and 0 bases from J, with 12 bases between. The V gene's germline CDR1 is LGHNT and CDR2 FRNRAP. This CDR3 has 17 residues. CDR3 bases: TGTGCTAGTGGTTTGGTATTCGAGGGGAGCTCCTACAATGAGCAGTTCTTC. It yields the protein CASGLVFEGSSYNEQFF.

At least ten counts were recorded for this clonotype. V is TRBV7-9 and J is TRBJ2-1, with 10 nucleotides matching TRBD1. V was clipped by 5 bases and J by 4 bases; unmatched bases: 8. The CDR3 has 16 residues. Germline CDR1 is SEHNR and CDR2 is FQNEAQ (reference sequence). The CDR3 DNA sequence: TGTGCCAGCAGCGCCTGGGACAGGGGTGGGTACAATGAGCAGTTCTTC. Translating gives CASSAWDRGGYNEQFF.